A selection of T cell receptor beta chains follows, all from one sample in a study of T-cell reconstitution after alpha-beta-depleted transplantation in children. TCRdb processed the PCR reads anew with MiXCR; each CDR3 protein has one entry. Of 200,000 or so distinct CDR3 sequences listed, 6.3% are singletons. The sequenced sample was PBMCs, obtained before TCRalphabeta/CD19-depleted stem cell transplant. These receptors were taken from a girl under three years old with combined immunodeficiency, due to receive a stem cell transplant. The CDR3 runs from the conserved cysteine through the conserved F or W. Each record gives: CDR3 protein, J gene, V gene, clone size. The size field is filled for only some rows; it gives once, few, many or a size class.

CASSQDLSGMRQPQHF,TRBJ1-5,TRBV4-3,NA
CSARDYKGEAPEQYF,TRBJ2-7,TRBV20-1,many
CASSYGYSGMEGVYGYTF,TRBJ1-2,TRBV6-5,many
CASSQGVEVRREYGYTF,TRBJ1-2,TRBV4-2,many
CASSFGPGFKNIQYF,TRBJ2-4,TRBV12-3/TRBV12-4,many
CASSERGSNTGELFF,TRBJ2-2,TRBV25-1,many
CASSLGGLDTQYF,TRBJ2-3,TRBV7-6,many
CSARGPGENTEAFF,TRBJ1-1,TRBV20-1,many
CASGFGGRTEAFF,TRBJ1-1,TRBV25-1,NA
CAPRGQGKEDTQYF,TRBJ2-3,TRBV5-7,many
CASSQGLFSGGSTDTQYF,TRBJ2-3,TRBV3-1,many
CASSDGLAYNEQFF,TRBJ2-1,TRBV5-6,many
CASSLATGTDTQYF,TRBJ2-3,TRBV5-1,many
CASSLRLAAYNEQFF,TRBJ2-1,TRBV12-3/TRBV12-4,many
CASSQGLAGGPEDEQFF,TRBJ2-1,TRBV4-2,many
CASRLLAVLDTQYF,TRBJ2-3,TRBV12-3/TRBV12-4,NA
CASNSGLNQPQHF,TRBJ1-5,TRBV6-2/TRBV6-3,many
CSVEDLGQGAGEQYF,TRBJ2-7,TRBV29-1,NA
CASSQRVDRYYNEQFF,TRBJ2-1,TRBV4-3,few
CASSMVRVGTNTGELFF,TRBJ2-2,TRBV19,many
CSARHPNLQETQYF,TRBJ2-5,TRBV20-1,many
CASSGTSSYEQYF,TRBJ2-7,TRBV27,many
CASSVGSSSVYNEQFF,TRBJ2-1,TRBV9,many
CASSLWWGDHNEQFF,TRBJ2-1,TRBV7-2,many
CSVLPSLPGGNEQFF,TRBJ2-1,TRBV29-1,many
CAISGLGQSTDTQYF,TRBJ2-3,TRBV10-3,many
CASSDSPSSYNEQFF,TRBJ2-1,TRBV6-4,many
CASSQGWTSGRDEQYF,TRBJ2-7,TRBV4-3,many
CASNRLSYEQYF,TRBJ2-7,TRBV7-9,many
CASSLGGLWGVGADTQYF,TRBJ2-3,TRBV7-8,many
CSAPTRTYNEQFF,TRBJ2-1,TRBV20-1,many
CSASQGEHSNQPQHF,TRBJ1-5,TRBV20-1,many
CASSQYTGPYNEQFF,TRBJ2-1,TRBV14,many
CASSYGGRDTEAFF,TRBJ1-1,TRBV12-3/TRBV12-4,many
CASSLKREGYTGELFF,TRBJ2-2,TRBV5-6,many
CSAPGLAGGSSYNEQFF,TRBJ2-1,TRBV20-1,many
CSAPGTGDYGYTF,TRBJ1-2,TRBV20-1,many
CSARVLRKSDLTDTQYF,TRBJ2-3,TRBV20-1,many
CASSARGDSNTGELFF,TRBJ2-2,TRBV9,many
CAWSTGSGGSDEQFF,TRBJ2-1,TRBV30,many
CASSFGSGGVDTQYF,TRBJ2-3,TRBV7-9,many
CASSRTGGVGTGELFF,TRBJ2-2,TRBV6-1,many
CASSEIGVSGSGNTIYF,TRBJ1-3,TRBV6-1,many
CASSQGGTAYEQYF,TRBJ2-7,TRBV3-1,many
CASSPGQGLGETQYF,TRBJ2-5,TRBV7-7,many
CSVVLQEGTEAFF,TRBJ1-1,TRBV29-1,many
CASTPWRAPYEQYF,TRBJ2-7,TRBV7-9,many
CSASTGTGVGNEQYF,TRBJ2-7,TRBV20-1,many
CSVGDREGTDTQYF,TRBJ2-3,TRBV29-1,many
CASSLTFPTSGGVNEQFF,TRBJ2-1,TRBV7-3,many
CASSFGGMSYEQYF,TRBJ2-7,TRBV12-3/TRBV12-4,many
CASSARPGTRFYGYTF,TRBJ1-2,TRBV9,many
CASSLMDRGGGYTF,TRBJ1-2,TRBV28,many
CSVGTSGPYEQYF,TRBJ2-7,TRBV29-1,many
CASSLEGSTNEKLFF,TRBJ1-4,TRBV12-3/TRBV12-4,many
CSAERSEQYF,TRBJ2-7,TRBV20-1,many
CAWGGGIYEQYF,TRBJ2-7,TRBV30,few
CASSLGLSAYNEQFF,TRBJ2-1,TRBV5-1,few
CASRGDRAGEAFF,TRBJ1-1,TRBV28,many